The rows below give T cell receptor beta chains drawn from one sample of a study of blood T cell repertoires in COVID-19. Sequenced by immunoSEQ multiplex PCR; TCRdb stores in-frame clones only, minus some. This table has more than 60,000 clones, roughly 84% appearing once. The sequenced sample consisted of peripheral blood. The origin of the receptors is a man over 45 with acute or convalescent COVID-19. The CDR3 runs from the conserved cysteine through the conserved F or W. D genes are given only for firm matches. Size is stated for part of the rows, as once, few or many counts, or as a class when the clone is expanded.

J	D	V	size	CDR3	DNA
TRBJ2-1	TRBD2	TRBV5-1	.	CASSFLEGAGAYNEQFF	TGCGCCAGCAGCTTTTTAGAGGGCGCGGGGGCCTACAATGAGCAGTTCTTC
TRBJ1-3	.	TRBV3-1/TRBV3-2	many	CASSLNLNSGNTIYF	TGTGCCAGCAGTTTAAATCTTAACTCTGGAAACACCATATATTTT
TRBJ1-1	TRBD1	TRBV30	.	CAWDRVGTEAFF	TGTGCCTGGGACAGGGTGGGCACTGAAGCTTTCTTT
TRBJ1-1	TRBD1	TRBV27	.	CASSLRAGGEAFF	TGTGCCAGCAGTTTAAGGGCAGGGGGTGAAGCTTTCTTT
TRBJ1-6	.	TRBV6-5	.	CASSNKQGYNSPLHF	TGTGCCAGCAGTAATAAACAGGGTTATAATTCACCCCTCCACTTT
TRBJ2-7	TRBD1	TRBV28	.	CAAQTGGSSYEQYF	TGTGCCGCCCAAACAGGGGGTTCATCCTACGAGCAGTACTTC
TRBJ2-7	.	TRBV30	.	CAWGDSFASYEQYF	TGTGCCTGGGGCGACAGCTTTGCCTCCTACGAGCAGTACTTC
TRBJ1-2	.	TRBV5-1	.	CASSPQVFDYGYTF	TGCGCCAGCAGCCCACAGGTTTTTGACTATGGCTACACCTTC
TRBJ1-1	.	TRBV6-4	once	CASSDSPGGLSEAFF	TGTGCCAGCAGTGACTCACCAGGTGGGCTTTCTGAAGCTTTCTTT
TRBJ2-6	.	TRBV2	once	CASGTGSSGANVLTF	TGTGCCAGCGGTACAGGGAGCTCTGGGGCCAACGTCCTGACTTTC
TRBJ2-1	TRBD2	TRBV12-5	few	CASGSWTSGINEQFF	TGTGCTAGTGGGTCATGGACTAGCGGGATCAATGAGCAGTTCTTC
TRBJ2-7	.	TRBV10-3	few	CAISESRTAGEQYF	TGTGCCATCAGTGAGTCCCGGACAGCAGGTGAGCAGTACTTC
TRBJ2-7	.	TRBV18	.	CASSRGGDYYEQYF	TGTGCCAGCTCTCGAGGGGGGGACTACTACGAGCAGTACTTC
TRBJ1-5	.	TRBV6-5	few	CASTPGRDSNQPQHF	TGTGCCAGCACCCCAGGGCGGGATAGCAATCAGCCCCAGCATTTT
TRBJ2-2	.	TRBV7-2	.	CASSLVGMDTGELFF	TGTGCCAGCAGCTTAGTCGGGATGGACACCGGGGAGCTGTTTTTT
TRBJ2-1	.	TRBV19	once	CASSIEVRQISYNEQFF	TGTGCCAGTAGTATAGAAGTCCGACAGATCTCCTACAATGAGCAGTTCTTC
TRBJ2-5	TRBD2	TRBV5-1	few	CASSLGLAGAQETQYF	TGCGCCAGCAGCTTGGGACTAGCGGGAGCGCAAGAGACCCAGTACTTC
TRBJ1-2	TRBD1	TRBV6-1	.	CASSEQGVGGYTF	TGTGCCAGCAGTGAACAGGGGGTGGGTGGCTACACCTTC
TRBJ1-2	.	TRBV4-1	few	CASRNRAEGRQDGYTF	TGCGCCAGCAGAAACCGGGCGGAGGGGCGCCAGGATGGCTACACCTTC
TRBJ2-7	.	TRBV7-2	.	CASSLISLNPHEQYF	TGTGCCAGCAGCTTAATATCACTCAACCCCCACGAGCAGTACTTC
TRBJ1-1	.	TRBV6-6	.	CASSYSQGGRIEAFF	TGTGCCAGCAGTTACTCCCAGGGTGGGAGGATTGAAGCTTTCTTT
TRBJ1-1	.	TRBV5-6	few	CASSSQGFLYTEAFF	TGTGCCAGCAGCTCCCAGGGGTTCCTTTACACTGAAGCTTTCTTT
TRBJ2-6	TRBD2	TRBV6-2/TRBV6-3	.	CASSQATSGSYSGANVLTF	TGTGCCAGCAGTCAAGCCACTAGCGGGAGTTACTCTGGGGCCAACGTCCTGACTTTC
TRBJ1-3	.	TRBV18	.	CASSPTLWDTIYF	TGTGCCAGCTCACCGACACTGTGGGACACCATATATTTT
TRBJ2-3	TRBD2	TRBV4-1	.	CASSPFGTSGGSDTQYF	TGCGCCAGCAGCCCCTTCGGGACTAGCGGGGGGTCAGATACGCAGTATTTT
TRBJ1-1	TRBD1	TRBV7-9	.	CASSAQGGNTEAFF	TGTGCCAGCAGCGCACAGGGGGGGAACACTGAAGCTTTCTTT
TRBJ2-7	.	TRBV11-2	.	CASSLAAYEQYF	TGTGCCAGCAGCTTAGCAGCCTACGAGCAGTACTTC
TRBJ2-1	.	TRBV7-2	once	CASTSQSHEQFF	TGTGCCAGCACCTCCCAGTCCCATGAGCAGTTCTTC
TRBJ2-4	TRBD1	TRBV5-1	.	CASSLEGGVAKNIQYF	TGCGCCAGCAGCTTAGAAGGGGGCGTAGCCAAAAACATTCAGTACTTC
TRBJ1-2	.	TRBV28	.	CASISENRLYGYTF	TGTGCCAGCATTTCGGAGAATAGGCTCTATGGCTACACCTTC
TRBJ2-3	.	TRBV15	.	CATSSVAGVSTDTQYF	TGTGCCACCAGCAGTGTGGCAGGGGTTAGCACAGATACGCAGTATTTT
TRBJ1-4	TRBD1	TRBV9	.	CASSPQGGTNEKLFF	TGTGCCAGCAGCCCACAGGGGGGGACTAATGAAAAACTGTTTTTT
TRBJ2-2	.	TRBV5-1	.	CASSLGADRFTGELFF	TGCGCCAGCAGCTTGGGGGCAGATAGATTCACCGGGGAGCTGTTTTTT
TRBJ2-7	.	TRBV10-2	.	CASSEGSSYEQYF	TGCGCCAGCAGTGAGGGGAGTTCCTACGAGCAGTACTTC
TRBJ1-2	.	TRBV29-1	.	CSVVAGRYGYTF	TGCAGCGTTGTGGCAGGAAGATATGGCTACACCTTC
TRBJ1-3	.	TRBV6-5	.	CASSYEAGVAGNTIYF	TGTGCCAGCAGTTACGAGGCAGGGGTCGCTGGAAACACCATATATTTT
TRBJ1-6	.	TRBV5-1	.	CASSGTTGSYNSPLHF	TGCGCCAGCAGCGGAACGACAGGTTCCTATAATTCACCCCTCCACTTT
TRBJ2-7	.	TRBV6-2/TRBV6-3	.	CASSRSGTRYEQYF	TGTGCCAGCAGTAGAAGCGGAACCCGCTACGAGCAGTACTTC
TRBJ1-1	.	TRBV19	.	CASSPRGNTEAFF	TGTGCCAGTAGTCCCAGGGGGAACACTGAAGCTTTCTTT
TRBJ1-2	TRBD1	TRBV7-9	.	CASSWRQGTNYGYTF	TGTGCCAGCAGCTGGAGACAGGGAACGAACTATGGCTACACCTTC
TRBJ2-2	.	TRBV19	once	CASSRQSDYTGELFF	TGTGCCAGTAGTAGACAGTCAGATTACACCGGGGAGCTGTTTTTT
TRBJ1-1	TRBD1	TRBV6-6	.	CASSQDRERAFF	TGTGCCAGCAGTCAGGACAGGGAAAGAGCTTTCTTT
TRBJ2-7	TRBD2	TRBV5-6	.	CASSLDIRLAGAPSYEQYF	TGTGCCAGCAGCTTGGATATTCGGCTAGCGGGGGCTCCCTCCTACGAGCAGTACTTC
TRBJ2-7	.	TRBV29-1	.	CSVGLALGEQYF	TGCAGCGTGGGACTGGCTTTAGGAGAGCAGTACTTC
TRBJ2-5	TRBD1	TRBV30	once	CAWGGQGETQYF	TGTGCCTGGGGGGGACAGGGGGAGACCCAGTACTTC
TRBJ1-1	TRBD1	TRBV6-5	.	CASRLTRTGSTEAFF	TGTGCCAGCAGGTTAACCCGGACAGGGAGCACTGAAGCTTTCTTT
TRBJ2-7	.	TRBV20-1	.	CSASRSGYEQYF	TGCAGTGCTAGTCGTAGCGGCTACGAGCAGTACTTC
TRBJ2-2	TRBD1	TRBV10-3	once	CAIGRDSGWGGELFF	TGTGCCATCGGCCGGGACAGCGGTTGGGGCGGGGAGCTGTTTTTT
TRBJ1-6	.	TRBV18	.	CASSPRESNSPLHF	TGTGCCAGCTCACCACGGGAGTCTAATTCACCCCTCCACTTT
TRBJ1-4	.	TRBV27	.	CASSLLGTPNEKLFF	TGTGCCAGCAGTTTACTTGGGACACCGAATGAAAAACTGTTTTTT
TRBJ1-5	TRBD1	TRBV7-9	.	CASSYGQGNQPQHF	TGTGCCAGCAGCTACGGACAGGGGAATCAGCCCCAGCATTTT
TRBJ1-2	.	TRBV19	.	CASSGVGKNYGYTF	TGTGCCAGTTCCGGGGTCGGAAAGAACTATGGCTACACCTTC
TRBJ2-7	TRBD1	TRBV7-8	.	CASSNRGPTYEQYF	TGTGCCAGCAGTAACAGGGGTCCGACCTACGAGCAGTACTTC
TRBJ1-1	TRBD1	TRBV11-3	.	CASSLAPDRGTEAFF	TGTGCCAGCAGCTTAGCTCCGGACAGGGGGACTGAAGCTTTCTTT
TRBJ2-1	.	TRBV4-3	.	CASSQDEGLDNEQFF	TGCGCCAGCAGCCAAGATGAGGGACTTGACAATGAGCAGTTCTTC